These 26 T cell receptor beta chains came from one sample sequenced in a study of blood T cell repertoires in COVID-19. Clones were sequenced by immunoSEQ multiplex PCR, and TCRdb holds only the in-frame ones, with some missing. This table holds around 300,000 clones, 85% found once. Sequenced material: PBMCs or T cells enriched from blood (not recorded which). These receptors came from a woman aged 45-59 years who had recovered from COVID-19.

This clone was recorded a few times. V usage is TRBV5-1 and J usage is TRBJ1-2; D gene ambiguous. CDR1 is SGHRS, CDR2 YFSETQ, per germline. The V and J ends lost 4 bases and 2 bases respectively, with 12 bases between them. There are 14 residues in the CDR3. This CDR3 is CASSPGARNYGYTF. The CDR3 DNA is TGCGCCAGCAGCCCTGGTGCCAGAAACTATGGCTACACCTTC.

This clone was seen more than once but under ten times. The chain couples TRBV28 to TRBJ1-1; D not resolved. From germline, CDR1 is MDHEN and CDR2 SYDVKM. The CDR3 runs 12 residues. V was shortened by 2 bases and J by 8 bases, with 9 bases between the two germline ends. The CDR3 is CASSLGPREAFF. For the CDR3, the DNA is TGTGCCAGCAGTTTAGGTCCCAGAGAAGCTTTCTTT.

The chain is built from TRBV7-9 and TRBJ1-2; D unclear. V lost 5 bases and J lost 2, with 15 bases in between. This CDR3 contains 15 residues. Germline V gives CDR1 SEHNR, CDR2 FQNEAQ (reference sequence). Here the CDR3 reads CASSPTLGQNYGYTF. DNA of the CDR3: TGTGCCAGCAGCCCAACGCTTGGCCAGAACTATGGCTACACCTTC.

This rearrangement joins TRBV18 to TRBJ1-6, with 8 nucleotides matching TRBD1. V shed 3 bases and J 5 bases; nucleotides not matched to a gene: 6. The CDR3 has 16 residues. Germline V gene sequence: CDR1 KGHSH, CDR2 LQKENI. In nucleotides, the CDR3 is TGTGCCAGCTCACCTGCGGACAGGGTCAATAATTCACCCCTCCACTTT. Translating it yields CASSPADRVNNSPLHF.

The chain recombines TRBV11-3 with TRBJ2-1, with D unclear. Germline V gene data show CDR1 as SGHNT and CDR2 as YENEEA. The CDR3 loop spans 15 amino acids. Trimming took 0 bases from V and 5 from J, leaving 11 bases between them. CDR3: CASSLDRERDNEQFF. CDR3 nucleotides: TGTGCCAGCAGCTTAGATCGCGAGAGAGACAATGAGCAGTTCTTC.

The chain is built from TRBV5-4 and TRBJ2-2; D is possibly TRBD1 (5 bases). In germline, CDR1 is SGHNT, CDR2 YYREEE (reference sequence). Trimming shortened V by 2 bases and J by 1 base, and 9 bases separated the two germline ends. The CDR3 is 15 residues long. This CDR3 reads CASSFVDRNTGELFF. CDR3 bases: TGTGCCAGCAGCTTCGTTGACAGGAACACCGGGGAGCTGTTTTTT.

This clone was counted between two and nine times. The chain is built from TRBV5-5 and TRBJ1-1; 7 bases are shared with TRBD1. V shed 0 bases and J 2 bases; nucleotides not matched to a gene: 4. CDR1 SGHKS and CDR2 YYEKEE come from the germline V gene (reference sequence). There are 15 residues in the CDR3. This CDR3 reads CASSLEGQTNTEAFF. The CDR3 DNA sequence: TGTGCCAGCAGCTTGGAGGGACAGACAAACACTGAAGCTTTCTTT.

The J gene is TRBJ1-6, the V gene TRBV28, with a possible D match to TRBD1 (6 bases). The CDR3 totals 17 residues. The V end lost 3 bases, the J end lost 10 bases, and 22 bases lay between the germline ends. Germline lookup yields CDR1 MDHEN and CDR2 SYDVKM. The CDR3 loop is CASSFSAGVRIESPLHF. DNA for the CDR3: TGTGCCAGCAGTTTCTCGGCAGGGGTGAGGATAGAATCACCCCTCCACTTT.

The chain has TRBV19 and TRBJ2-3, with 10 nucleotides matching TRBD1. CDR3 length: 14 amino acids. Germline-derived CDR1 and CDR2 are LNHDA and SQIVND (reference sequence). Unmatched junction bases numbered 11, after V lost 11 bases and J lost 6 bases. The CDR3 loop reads CALIGTGACDTQYF. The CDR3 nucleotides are TGTGCCCTTATCGGGACAGGGGCCTGTGATACGCAGTATTTT.

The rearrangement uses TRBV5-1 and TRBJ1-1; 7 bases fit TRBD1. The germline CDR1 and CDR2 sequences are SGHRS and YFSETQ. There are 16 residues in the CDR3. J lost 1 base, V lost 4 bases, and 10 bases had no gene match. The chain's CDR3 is CASSRDRTQENTEAFF. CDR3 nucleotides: TGCGCCAGCAGCAGGGACAGAACTCAAGAGAACACTGAAGCTTTCTTT.

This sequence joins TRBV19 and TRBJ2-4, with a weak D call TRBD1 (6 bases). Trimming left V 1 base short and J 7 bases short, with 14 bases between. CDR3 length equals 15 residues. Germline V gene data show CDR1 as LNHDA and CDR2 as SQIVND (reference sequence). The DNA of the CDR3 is TGTGCCAGTAGTATAGCGGCGGTCGACAGGAACATTCAGTACTTC. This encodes CASSIAAVDRNIQYF.

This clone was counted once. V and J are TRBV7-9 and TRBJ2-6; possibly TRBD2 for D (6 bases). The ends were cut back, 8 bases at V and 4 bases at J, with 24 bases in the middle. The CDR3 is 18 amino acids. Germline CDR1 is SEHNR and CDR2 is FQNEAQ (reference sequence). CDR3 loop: CASLRAGRSRPGANVLTF. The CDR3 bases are TGTGCCAGCTTGCGGGCGGGACGGTCAAGGCCCGGGGCCAACGTCCTGACTTTC.

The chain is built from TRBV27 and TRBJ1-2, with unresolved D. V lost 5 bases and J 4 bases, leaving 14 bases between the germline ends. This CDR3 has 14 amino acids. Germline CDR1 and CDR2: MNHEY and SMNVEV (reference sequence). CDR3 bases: TGTGCCAGCAGTCCATCGGAACAGTTCTATGGCTACACCTTC. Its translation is CASSPSEQFYGYTF.

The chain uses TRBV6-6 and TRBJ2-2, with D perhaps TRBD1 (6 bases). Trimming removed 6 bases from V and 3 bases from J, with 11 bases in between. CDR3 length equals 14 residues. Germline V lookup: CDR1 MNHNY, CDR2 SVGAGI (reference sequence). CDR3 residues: CASSSGTHTGELFF. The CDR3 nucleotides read TGTGCCAGCAGCTCCGGGACACACACCGGGGAGCTGTTTTTT.

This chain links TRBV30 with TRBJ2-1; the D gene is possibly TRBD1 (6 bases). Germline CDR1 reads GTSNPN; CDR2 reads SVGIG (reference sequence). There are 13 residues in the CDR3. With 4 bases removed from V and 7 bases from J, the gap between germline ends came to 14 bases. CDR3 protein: CAWTLQGPNEQFF. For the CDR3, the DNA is TGTGCCTGGACCCTACAGGGCCCTAATGAGCAGTTCTTC.

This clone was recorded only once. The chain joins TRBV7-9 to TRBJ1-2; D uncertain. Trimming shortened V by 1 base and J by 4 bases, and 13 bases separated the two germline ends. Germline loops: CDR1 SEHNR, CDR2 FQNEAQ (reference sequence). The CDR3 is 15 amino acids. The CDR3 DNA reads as TGTGCCAGCAGCTTAGGGCCGGGAAGCCTCTATGGCTACACCTTC. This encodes CASSLGPGSLYGYTF.

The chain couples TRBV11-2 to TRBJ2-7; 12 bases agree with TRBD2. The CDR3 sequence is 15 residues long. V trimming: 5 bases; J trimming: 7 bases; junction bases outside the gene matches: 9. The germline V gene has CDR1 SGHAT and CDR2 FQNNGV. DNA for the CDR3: TGTGCCAGCAGCCCCACTAGCGGGGGGCCCCGGGAGCAGTACTTC. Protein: CASSPTSGGPREQYF.

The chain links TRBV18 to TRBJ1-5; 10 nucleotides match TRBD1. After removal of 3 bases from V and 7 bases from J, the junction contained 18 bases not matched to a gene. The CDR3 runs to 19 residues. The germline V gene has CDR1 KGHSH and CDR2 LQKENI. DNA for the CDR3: TGTGCCAGCTCACCCTCGGGGGTTCTTCGGGACAGGGGTGGGCAGCCCCAGCATTTT. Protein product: CASSPSGVLRDRGGQPQHF.

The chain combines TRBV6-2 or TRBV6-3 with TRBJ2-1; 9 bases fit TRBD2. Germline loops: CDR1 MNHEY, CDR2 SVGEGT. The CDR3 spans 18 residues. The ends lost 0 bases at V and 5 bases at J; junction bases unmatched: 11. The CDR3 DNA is TGTGCCAGCAGTTACTCGGGCCTAGCGGGACGGATCCACAATGAGCAGTTCTTC. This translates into CASSYSGLAGRIHNEQFF.

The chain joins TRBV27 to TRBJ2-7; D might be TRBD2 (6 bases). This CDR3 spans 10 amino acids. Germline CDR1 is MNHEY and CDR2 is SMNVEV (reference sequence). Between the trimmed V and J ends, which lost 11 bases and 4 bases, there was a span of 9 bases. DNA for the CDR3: TGTGCCTCGGGGGAGTACGAGCAGTACTTC. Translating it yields CASGEYEQYF.

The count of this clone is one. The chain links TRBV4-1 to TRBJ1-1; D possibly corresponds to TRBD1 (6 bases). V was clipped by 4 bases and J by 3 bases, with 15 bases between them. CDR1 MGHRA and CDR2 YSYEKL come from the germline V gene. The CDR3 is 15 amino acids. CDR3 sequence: CASSPTPGEYTEAFF. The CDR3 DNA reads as TGCGCCAGCAGCCCTACCCCAGGGGAATACACTGAAGCTTTCTTT.

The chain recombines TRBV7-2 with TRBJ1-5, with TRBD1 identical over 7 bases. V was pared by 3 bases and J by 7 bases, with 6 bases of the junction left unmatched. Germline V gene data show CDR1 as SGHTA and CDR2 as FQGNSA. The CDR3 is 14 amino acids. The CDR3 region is CASSFRQGDQPQHF. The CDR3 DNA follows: TGTGCCAGCAGCTTCCGGCAGGGGGACCAGCCCCAGCATTTT.

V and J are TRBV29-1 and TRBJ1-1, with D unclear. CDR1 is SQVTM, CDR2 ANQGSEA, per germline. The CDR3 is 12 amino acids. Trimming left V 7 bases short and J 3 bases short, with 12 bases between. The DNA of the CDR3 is TGCAGCGGCGGGGTTTGGGACACTGAAGCTTTCTTT. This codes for CSGGVWDTEAFF.

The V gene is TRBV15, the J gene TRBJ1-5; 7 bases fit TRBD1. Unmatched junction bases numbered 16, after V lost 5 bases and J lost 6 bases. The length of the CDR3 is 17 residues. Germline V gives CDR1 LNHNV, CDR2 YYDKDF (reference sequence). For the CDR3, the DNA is TGTGCCACCAGCCCTGGGAGAGGGGGCATAATCGGTCAGCCCCAGCATTTT. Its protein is CATSPGRGGIIGQPQHF.

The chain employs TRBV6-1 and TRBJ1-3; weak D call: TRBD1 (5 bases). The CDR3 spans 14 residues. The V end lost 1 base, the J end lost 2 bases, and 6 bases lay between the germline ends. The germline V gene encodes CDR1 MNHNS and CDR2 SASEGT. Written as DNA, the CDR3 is TGTGCCAGCAGTGAAGGCAGGGCTGGAAACACCATATATTTT. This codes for CASSEGRAGNTIYF.

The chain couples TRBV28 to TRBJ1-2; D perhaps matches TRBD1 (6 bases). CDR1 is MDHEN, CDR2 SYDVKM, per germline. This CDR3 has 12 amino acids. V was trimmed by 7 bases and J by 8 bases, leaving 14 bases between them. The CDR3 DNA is TGTGCCAGCAATGAGGGGGTAGGGGGCTACACCTTC. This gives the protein CASNEGVGGYTF.